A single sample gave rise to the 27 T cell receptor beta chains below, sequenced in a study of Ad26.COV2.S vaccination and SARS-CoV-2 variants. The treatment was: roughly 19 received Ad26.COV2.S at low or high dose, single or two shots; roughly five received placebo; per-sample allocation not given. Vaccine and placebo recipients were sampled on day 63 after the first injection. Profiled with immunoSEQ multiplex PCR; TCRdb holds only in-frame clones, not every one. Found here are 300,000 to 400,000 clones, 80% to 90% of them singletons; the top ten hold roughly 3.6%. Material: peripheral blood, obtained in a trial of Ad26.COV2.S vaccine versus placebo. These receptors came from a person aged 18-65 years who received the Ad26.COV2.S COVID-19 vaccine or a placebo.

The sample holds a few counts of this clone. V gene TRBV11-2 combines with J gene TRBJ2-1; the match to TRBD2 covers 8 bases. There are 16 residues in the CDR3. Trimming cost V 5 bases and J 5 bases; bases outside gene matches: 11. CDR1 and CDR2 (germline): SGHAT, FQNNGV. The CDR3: CASSQTPGLVDNEQFF. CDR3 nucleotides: TGTGCCAGCAGCCAGACCCCGGGACTAGTAGACAATGAGCAGTTCTTC.

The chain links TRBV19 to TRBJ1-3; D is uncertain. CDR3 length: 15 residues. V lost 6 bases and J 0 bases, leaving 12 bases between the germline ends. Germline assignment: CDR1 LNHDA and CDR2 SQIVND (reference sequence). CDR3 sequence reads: CASRTDRSSGNTIYF. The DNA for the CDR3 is TGTGCCAGTAGGACTGATAGAAGCTCTGGAAACACCATATATTTT.

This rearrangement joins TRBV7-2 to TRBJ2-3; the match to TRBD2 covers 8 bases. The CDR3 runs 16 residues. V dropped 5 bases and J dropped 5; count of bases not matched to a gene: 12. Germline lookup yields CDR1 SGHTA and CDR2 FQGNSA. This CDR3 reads CASSPRAGGAGDTQYF. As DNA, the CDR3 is TGTGCCAGCAGCCCAAGAGCCGGGGGGGCGGGAGATACGCAGTATTTT.

The CDR3 bases are TGTGCCAGCAGGGACCGGGACAACCAAGAGACCCAGTACTTC. It codes for CASRDRDNQETQYF. The rearrangement uses TRBV27 and TRBJ2-5; maybe TRBD1 (6 bases). The CDR3 is made up of 14 amino acids. Deletions cut 6 bases from V and 0 bases from J, with 11 bases between. Germline CDR1 and CDR2: MNHEY and SMNVEV (reference sequence).

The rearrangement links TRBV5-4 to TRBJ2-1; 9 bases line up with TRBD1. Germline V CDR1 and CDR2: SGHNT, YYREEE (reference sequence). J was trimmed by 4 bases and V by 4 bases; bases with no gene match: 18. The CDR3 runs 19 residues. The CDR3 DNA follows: TGTGCCAGCAGCCTACTTATCTCAATAGGACAGGGGTCTTACAATGAGCAGTTCTTC. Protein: CASSLLISIGQGSYNEQFF.

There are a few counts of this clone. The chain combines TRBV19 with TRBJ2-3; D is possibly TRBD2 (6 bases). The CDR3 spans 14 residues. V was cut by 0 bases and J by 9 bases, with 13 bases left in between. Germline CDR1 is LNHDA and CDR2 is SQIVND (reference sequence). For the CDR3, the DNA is TGTGCCAGTAGTATAGATGTCGGGGCGGGAACGCAGTATTTT. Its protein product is CASSIDVGAGTQYF.

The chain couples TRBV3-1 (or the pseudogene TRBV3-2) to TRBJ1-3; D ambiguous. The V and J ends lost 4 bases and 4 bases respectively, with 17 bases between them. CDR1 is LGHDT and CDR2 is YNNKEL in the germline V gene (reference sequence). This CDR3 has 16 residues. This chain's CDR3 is CASSPGNPAGGNTIYF. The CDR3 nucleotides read TGTGCCAGCAGCCCCGGGAACCCAGCGGGGGGAAACACCATATATTTT.

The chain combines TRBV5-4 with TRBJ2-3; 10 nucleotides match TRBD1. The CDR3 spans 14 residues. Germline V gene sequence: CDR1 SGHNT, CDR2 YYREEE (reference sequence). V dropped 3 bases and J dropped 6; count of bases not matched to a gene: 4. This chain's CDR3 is CASSSRDRGDTQYF. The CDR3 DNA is TGTGCCAGCAGCTCCCGGGACAGGGGCGATACGCAGTATTTT.

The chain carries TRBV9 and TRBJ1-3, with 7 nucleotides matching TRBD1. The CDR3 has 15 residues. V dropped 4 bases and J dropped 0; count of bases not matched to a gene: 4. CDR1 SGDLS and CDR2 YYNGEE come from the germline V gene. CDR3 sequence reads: CASSPRQGSGNTIYF. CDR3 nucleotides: TGTGCCAGCAGCCCACGACAGGGCTCTGGAAACACCATATATTTT.

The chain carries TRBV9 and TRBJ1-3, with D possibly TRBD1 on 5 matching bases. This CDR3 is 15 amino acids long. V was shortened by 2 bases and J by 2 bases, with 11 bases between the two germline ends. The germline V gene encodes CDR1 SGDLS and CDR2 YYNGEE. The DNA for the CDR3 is TGTGCCAGCAGCGTTGCCCTAGGGGCTGGAAACACCATATATTTT. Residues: CASSVALGAGNTIYF.

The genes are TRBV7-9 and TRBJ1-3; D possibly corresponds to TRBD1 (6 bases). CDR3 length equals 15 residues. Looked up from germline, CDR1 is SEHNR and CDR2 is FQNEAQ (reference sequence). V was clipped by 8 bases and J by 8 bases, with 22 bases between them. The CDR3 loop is CASGFPGAPGDTIYF. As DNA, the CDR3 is TGTGCCAGCGGATTCCCGGGAGCCCCAGGGGACACCATATATTTT.

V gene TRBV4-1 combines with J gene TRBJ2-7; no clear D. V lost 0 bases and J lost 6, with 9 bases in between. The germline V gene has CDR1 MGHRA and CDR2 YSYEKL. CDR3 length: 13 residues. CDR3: CASSQEIGPEQYF. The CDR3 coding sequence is TGCGCCAGCAGCCAAGAAATTGGACCCGAGCAGTACTTC.

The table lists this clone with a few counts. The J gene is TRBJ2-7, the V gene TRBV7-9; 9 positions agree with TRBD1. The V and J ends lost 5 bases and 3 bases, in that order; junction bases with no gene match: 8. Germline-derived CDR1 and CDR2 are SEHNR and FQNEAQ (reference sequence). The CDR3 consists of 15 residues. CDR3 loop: CASSTLTGGHYEQYF. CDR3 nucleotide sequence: TGTGCCAGCAGCACCCTGACAGGGGGTCACTACGAGCAGTACTTC.

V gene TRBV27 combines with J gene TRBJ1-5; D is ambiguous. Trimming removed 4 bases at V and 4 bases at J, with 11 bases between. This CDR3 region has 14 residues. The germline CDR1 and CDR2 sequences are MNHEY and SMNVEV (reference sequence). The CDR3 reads CASSSGPMNQPQHF. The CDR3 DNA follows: TGTGCCAGCAGTTCTGGGCCTATGAATCAGCCCCAGCATTTT.

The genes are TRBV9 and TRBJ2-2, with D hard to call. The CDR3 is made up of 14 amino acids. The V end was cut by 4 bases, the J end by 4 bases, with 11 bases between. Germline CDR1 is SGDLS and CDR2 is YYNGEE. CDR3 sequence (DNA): TGTGCCAGCAGCTTAACCGAAGGCACCGGGGAGCTGTTTTTT. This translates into CASSLTEGTGELFF.

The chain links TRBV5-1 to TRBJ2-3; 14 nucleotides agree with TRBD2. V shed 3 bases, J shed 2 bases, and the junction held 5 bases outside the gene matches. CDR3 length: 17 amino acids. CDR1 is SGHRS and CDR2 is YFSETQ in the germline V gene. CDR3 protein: CASSYGLAGGPTDTQYF. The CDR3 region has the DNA TGCGCCAGCAGCTACGGACTAGCGGGGGGACCCACAGATACGCAGTATTTT.

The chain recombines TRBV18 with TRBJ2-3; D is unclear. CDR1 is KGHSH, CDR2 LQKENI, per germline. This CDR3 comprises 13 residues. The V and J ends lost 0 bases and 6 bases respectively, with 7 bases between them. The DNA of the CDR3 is TGTGCCAGCTCACCACCCCTTTCCGATACGCAGTATTTT. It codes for CASSPPLSDTQYF. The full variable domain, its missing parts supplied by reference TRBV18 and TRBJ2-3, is NAGVMQNPRHLVRRRGQEARLRCSPMKGHSHVYWYRQLPEEGLKFMVYLQKENIIDESGMPKERFSAEFPKEGPSILRIQQVVRGDSAAYFCASSPPLSDTQYFGPGTRLTVL.

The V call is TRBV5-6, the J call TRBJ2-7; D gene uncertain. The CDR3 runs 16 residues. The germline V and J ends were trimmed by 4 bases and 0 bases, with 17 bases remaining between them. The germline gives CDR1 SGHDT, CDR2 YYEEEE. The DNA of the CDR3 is TGTGCCAGCAGCACCTACCAATTCCGGGCCTCCTACGAGCAGTACTTC. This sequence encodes CASSTYQFRASYEQYF.

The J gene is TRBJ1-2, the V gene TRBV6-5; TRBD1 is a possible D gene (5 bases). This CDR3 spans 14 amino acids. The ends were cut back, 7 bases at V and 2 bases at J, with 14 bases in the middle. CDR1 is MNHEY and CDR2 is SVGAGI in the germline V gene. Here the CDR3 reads CASTYSGLNYGYTF. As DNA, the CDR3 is TGTGCCAGCACCTACTCGGGACTGAACTATGGCTACACCTTC.

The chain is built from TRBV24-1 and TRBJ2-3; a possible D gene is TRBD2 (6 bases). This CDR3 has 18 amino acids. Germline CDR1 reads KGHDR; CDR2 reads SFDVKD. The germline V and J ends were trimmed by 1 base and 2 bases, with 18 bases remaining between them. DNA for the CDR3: TGTGCCACCAGTGATTTCTCCCTAGCGAGGGTTCACACAGATACGCAGTATTTT. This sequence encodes CATSDFSLARVHTDTQYF.

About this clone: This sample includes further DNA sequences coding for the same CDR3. This CDR3 is CASSYTTGELFF. The CDR3 DNA is TGTGCCAGCAGCTATACAACCGGGGAGCTGTTTTTT. The rearrangement joins TRBV6-5 to TRBJ2-2; no clear D gene. This CDR3 has 12 residues. Per germline, CDR1 MNHEY and CDR2 SVGAGI. V was trimmed by 6 bases and J by 5 bases, leaving 7 bases between them.

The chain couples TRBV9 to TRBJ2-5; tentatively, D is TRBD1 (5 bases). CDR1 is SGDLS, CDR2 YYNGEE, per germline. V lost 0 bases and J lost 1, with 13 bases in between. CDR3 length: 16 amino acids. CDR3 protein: CASSVEGFGFQETQYF. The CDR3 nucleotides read TGTGCCAGCAGCGTAGAGGGGTTCGGATTCCAAGAGACCCAGTACTTC.

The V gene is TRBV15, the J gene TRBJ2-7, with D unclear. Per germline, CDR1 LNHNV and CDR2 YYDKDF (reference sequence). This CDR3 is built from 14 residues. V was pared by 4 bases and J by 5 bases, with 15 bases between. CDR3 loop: CATSTSPARHEQYF. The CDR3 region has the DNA TGTGCCACCAGCACTTCTCCAGCCCGACACGAGCAGTACTTC.

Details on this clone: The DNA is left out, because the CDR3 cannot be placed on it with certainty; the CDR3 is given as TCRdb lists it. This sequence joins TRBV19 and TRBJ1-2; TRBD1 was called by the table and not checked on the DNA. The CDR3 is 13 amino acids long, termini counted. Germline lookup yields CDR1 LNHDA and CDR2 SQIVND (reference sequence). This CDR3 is CASSFLAGDGYTF.

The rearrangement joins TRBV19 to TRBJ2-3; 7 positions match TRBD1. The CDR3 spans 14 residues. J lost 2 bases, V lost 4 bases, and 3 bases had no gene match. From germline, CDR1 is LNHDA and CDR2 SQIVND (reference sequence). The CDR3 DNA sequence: TGTGCCAGTAGTAGAGACAGGGCCACAGATACGCAGTATTTT. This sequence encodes CASSRDRATDTQYF.

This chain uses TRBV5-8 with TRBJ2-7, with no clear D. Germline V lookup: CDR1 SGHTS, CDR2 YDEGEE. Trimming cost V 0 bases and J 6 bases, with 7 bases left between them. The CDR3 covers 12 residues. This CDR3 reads CASSLGVGEQYF. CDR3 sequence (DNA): TGTGCCAGCAGCTTGGGCGTCGGCGAGCAGTACTTC. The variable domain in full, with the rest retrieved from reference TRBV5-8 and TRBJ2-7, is EAGVTQSPTHLIKTRGQQATLRCSPISGHTSVYWYQQALGLGLQFLLWYDEGEERNRGNFPPRFSGRQFPNYSSELNVNALELEDSALYLCASSLGVGEQYFGPGTRLTVT.

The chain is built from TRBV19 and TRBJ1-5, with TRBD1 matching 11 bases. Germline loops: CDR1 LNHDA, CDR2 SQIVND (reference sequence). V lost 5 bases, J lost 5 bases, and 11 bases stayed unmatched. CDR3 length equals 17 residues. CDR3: CASSPRRDRGIDQPQHF. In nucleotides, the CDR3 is TGTGCCAGTAGTCCCAGGCGGGACAGGGGGATTGATCAGCCCCAGCATTTT.